This TCR beta chain is drawn from a study of T cell responses to AZD1222 COVID-19 vaccine. Study-level points and caveats: It was only after the peak T cell response that any repertoires were sampled. Clonal diversity was possibly underestimated; the donors were predominantly white British and more often female.

Turning to this clone: Its antigen is undetermined.

The CDR3 is 19 amino acids. Germline CDR1 LGHNA, CDR2 YSLEER. Trimming removed 1 base at V and 0 bases at J, with 18 bases between. Measured with immunoSEQ multiplex PCR; TCRdb has only the in-frame clones, and not every one. The table shows about 120,000 clones, with approximately 86% occurring only once. The source is an adult who received the AZD1222 COVID-19 vaccine. The sample in question was peripheral blood, obtained 28 days after the second AZD1222 dose. The chain carries TRBV4-3 and TRBJ2-2, with TRBD2 as a possible D gene (6 bases). CDR3 bases: TGCGCCAGCAGCCAAGGGGCTAGCGCCCGCATATCGAACACCGGGGAGCTGTTTTTT. It is translated as CASSQGASARISNTGELFF.